The 10 T cell receptor beta chains below all came from one sample that was sequenced in a study of T cell responses to AZD1222 COVID-19 vaccine. Here immunoSEQ multiplex PCR was the method, and the copy in TCRdb shows in-frame clones only, minus some. The sample shows 95,000 to 150,000 clones, just over 90% of them seen only once. The sample in question was peripheral blood, obtained on day 0 of AZD1222 vaccination. The receptors here all came from an adult in good health.

This sequence joins TRBV5-1 and TRBJ1-1; D call uncertain. The CDR3 loop spans 15 amino acids. CDR1 is SGHRS and CDR2 is YFSETQ in the germline V gene. Between the trimmed V and J ends, which lost 2 bases and 0 bases, there was a span of 11 bases. The CDR3 loop is CASSLLSGVNTEAFF. The CDR3 nucleotides are TGCGCCAGCAGCTTACTATCCGGGGTGAACACTGAAGCTTTCTTT.

The chain recombines TRBV19 with TRBJ2-3; 9 bases are shared with TRBD1. Per germline, CDR1 LNHDA and CDR2 SQIVND (reference sequence). The CDR3 is 15 amino acids. After removal of 6 bases from V and 1 base from J, the junction contained 5 bases not matched to a gene. The CDR3 nucleotides are TGTGCCAGTAGGACAGGGGGGCTTCGCACAGATACGCAGTATTTT. Translating gives CASRTGGLRTDTQYF. Full variable domain (rest looked up from reference TRBV19 and TRBJ2-3): DGGITQSPKYLFRKEGQNVTLSCEQNLNHDAMYWYRQDPGQGLRLIYYSQIVNDFQKGDIAEGYSVSREKKESFPLTVTSAQKNPTAFYLCASRTGGLRTDTQYFGPGTRLTVL.

This clone came up once. V and J are TRBV7-2 and TRBJ1-2; D unresolved. Deletions cut 3 bases from V and 6 bases from J, with 11 bases between. The germline gives CDR1 SGHTA, CDR2 FQGNSA. The CDR3 is 13 residues long. The CDR3 nucleotides read TGTGCCAGCAGCTTCAACACACGGGATGGCTACACCTTC. It encodes CASSFNTRDGYTF.

The V call is TRBV6-5, the J call TRBJ2-5; a possible D gene is TRBD1 (5 bases). CDR3 length equals 14 residues. Germline CDR1 MNHEY, CDR2 SVGAGI. V lost 3 bases and J 5 bases, leaving 13 bases between the germline ends. CDR3 nucleotides: TGTGCCAGCAGTTATACAGGCTCGGTGGAGACCCAGTACTTC. Its protein product is CASSYTGSVETQYF.

CDR3 sequence reads: CAISEGGQAGNEQFF. CDR3 nucleotide sequence: TGTGCCATCAGTGAGGGCGGCCAGGCGGGGAATGAGCAGTTCTTC. J is TRBJ2-1 and V is TRBV10-3, with D maybe TRBD2 (6 bases). Germline V gives CDR1 ENHRY, CDR2 SYGVKD. The CDR3 loop spans 15 amino acids. V was clipped by 2 bases and J by 7 bases, with 15 bases between them.

This chain joins TRBV18 and TRBJ1-2; D not certain. CDR3 length equals 14 residues. V was shortened by 5 bases and J by 8 bases, with 18 bases between the two germline ends. The germline V gene encodes CDR1 KGHSH and CDR2 LQKENI. In DNA form, the CDR3 reads TGTGCCAGCTCAGCCGATAGACGGACCGGCGGCTACACCTTC. This gives the protein CASSADRRTGGYTF.

This chain joins TRBV7-8 and TRBJ2-7; 7 positions match TRBD2. V was clipped by 5 bases and J by 3 bases; unmatched bases: 7. The CDR3 sequence is 14 residues long. Germline assignment: CDR1 SGHVS and CDR2 FQNEAQ. The CDR3 DNA reads TGTGCCAGCAGCCCGGTCGGGACTAACTACGAGCAGTACTTC. Residues: CASSPVGTNYEQYF. The full variable domain, in which reference TRBV7-8 and TRBJ2-7 provide the parts outside the CDR3, is GAGVSQSPRYKVAKRGQDVALRCDPISGHVSLFWYQQALGQGPEFLTYFQNEAQLDKSGLPSDRFFAERPEGSVSTLKIQRTQQEDSAVYLCASSPVGTNYEQYFGPGTRLTVT.

This chain connects TRBV18 to TRBJ1-2, with unresolved D. Trimming took 6 bases from V and 0 from J, leaving 5 bases between them. The CDR3 is 12 residues long. The V gene's germline CDR1 is KGHSH and CDR2 LQKENI. This CDR3 is CASSRPNYGYTF. Written as DNA, the CDR3 is TGTGCCAGCTCGAGACCTAACTATGGCTACACCTTC.

This clone turned up a few times. The chain is built from TRBV29-1 and TRBJ1-2; D possibly corresponds to TRBD1 (5 bases). Looked up from germline, CDR1 is SQVTM and CDR2 is ANQGSEA. The CDR3 contains 14 residues. V was cut by 4 bases and J by 7 bases, with 19 bases left in between. CDR3 sequence reads: CSVGVYSTQGGYTF. The CDR3 nucleotides read TGCAGCGTTGGTGTATACAGCACGCAGGGTGGCTACACCTTC.

The V gene is TRBV29-1, the J gene TRBJ2-3; maybe TRBD2 (6 bases). The germline V and J ends were trimmed by 6 bases and 2 bases, with 12 bases remaining between them. CDR3 length: 13 amino acids. The germline V gene has CDR1 SQVTM and CDR2 ANQGSEA. CDR3 DNA: TGCAGCGTCCCCGGGACTCCCACAGATACGCAGTATTTT. This gives the protein CSVPGTPTDTQYF.